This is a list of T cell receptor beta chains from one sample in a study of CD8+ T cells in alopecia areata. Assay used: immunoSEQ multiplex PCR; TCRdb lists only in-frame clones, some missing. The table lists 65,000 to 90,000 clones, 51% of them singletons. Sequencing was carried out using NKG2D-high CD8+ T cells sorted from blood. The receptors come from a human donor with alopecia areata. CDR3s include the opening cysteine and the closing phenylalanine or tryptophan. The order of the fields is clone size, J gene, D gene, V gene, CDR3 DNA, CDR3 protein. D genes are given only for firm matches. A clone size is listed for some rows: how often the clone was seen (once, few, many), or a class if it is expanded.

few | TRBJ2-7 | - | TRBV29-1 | TGCAGCGTCTCGGGACCCCTCTCCTACGAGCAGTACTTC | CSVSGPLSYEQYF
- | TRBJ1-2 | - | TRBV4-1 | TGCGCCAGCAGCCAAGTGGCCCCCCTGGGCCCGAACTATGGCTACACCTTC | CASSQVAPLGPNYGYTF
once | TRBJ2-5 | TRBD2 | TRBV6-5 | TGTGCCAGCAGTCTCGGGGGGGCCGGTGAGACCCAGTACTTC | CASSLGGAGETQYF
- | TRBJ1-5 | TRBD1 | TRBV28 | TGTGCCAGCAGTTCTCGGGACAGGAGATGGGATCAGCCCCAGCATTTT | CASSSRDRRWDQPQHF
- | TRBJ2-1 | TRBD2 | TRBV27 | TGTGCCAGCAGTTTCCGCGGGGGGGGCAATGAGCAGTTCTTC | CASSFRGGGNEQFF
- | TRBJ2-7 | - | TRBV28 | TGTGCCAGCAGTCCGTGGTCTGACGGCGAGCAGTACTTC | CASSPWSDGEQYF
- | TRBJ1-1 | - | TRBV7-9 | TGTGCCAGCAGCAAAGGAATGGTACAGGCCTTT | CASSKGMVQAF
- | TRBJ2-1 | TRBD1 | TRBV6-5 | TGTGCCAGCAGTACCGGGACAGGGGGCTACGAGCAGTTCTTC | CASSTGTGGYEQFF
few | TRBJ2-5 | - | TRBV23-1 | TGCGCCACAACACGCCTCGAGACCCAGTACTTC | CATTRLETQYF
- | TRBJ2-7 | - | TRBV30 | TGTGCCTGGAGTGTACCCCCGAAGGGCCACGTCTTC | CAWSVPPKGHVF
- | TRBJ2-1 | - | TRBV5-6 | TGTGCCAGCAGCTTAGCAGGGCCCAATGAGCAGTTCTTC | CASSLAGPNEQFF
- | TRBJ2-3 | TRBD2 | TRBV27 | TGTGCCAGCAGTTTATCATTAGCGGGAGGCACAGATACGCAGTATTTT | CASSLSLAGGTDTQYF
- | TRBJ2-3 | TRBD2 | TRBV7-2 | TGTGCCAGCAGCTTAGGCCAGACTAGCGGGGGCTTCACAGATACGCAGTATTTT | CASSLGQTSGGFTDTQYF
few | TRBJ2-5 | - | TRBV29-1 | TGCAGCGTTCCGGACAACCAAGAGACCCAGTACTTC | CSVPDNQETQYF
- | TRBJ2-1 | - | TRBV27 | TGTGCCAGCACCCCAATAACGAGCTCCTACAATGAGCAGTTCTTC | CASTPITSSYNEQFF
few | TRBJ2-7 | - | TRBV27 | TGTGCCACCTCCCCAGATTCCTACGAGCAGTACTTC | CATSPDSYEQYF
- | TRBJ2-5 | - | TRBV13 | TGTGCCAGCAGCTTTCGGCTGGCAGCGACAGAGACCCAGTACTTC | CASSFRLAATETQYF
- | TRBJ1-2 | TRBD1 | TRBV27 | TGTGCCAGCAGTTACGACAGGGGTCAGAACTATGGCTACACCTTC | CASSYDRGQNYGYTF
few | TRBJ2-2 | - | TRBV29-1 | TGCAGCGTTTCCACCGGGGAGCTGTTTTTT | CSVSTGELFF
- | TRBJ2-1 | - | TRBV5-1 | TGCGCCAGCACCACCGGGATTATCAATTCCAATGAGCAGTTCTTC | CASTTGIINSNEQFF
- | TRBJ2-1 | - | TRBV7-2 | TGTGCCAGCAGCTTCGAGGGGGATTACTACAATGAGCAGTTCTTC | CASSFEGDYYNEQFF
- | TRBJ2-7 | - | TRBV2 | TGTGCCAGCAGGGGGACACATCCGTACTTC | CASRGTHPYF
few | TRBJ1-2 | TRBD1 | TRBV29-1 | TGCAGCGTTGAAGATATCGGGACAGACTATGGCTACACCTTC | CSVEDIGTDYGYTF
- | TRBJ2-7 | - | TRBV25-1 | TGTGCCAGCAGTGCTTGGGGGGCGGTCTACGAGCAGTACTTC | CASSAWGAVYEQYF
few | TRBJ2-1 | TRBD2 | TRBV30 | TGTGCCTGGAGTGTGTTAGCGGGGGAAGAGCAGTTCTTC | CAWSVLAGEEQFF
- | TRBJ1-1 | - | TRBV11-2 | TGTGCCAGCAGCTTAGTAGGGGGTTTTACTGAAGCTTTCTTT | CASSLVGGFTEAFF
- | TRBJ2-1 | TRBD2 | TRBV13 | TGTGCCAGCAGGTCCAGCGGGGGGGCCTACAATGAGCAGTTCTTC | CASRSSGGAYNEQFF
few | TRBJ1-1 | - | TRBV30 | TGTGCCTGGAGCTTCGTCACCGAGAACACTGAAGCTTTCTTT | CAWSFVTENTEAFF
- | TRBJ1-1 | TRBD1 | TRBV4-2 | TGTGCCAGCGTTAGAGGGACAGGGGAAACTGAAGCTTTCTTT | CASVRGTGETEAFF
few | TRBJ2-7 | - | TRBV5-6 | TGTGCCAGCAGTGCCGCCGTGGAGCAGTACTTC | CASSAAVEQYF
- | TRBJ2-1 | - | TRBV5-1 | TGCGCCAGCAGAGATGACAATGAGCAGTTCTTC | CASRDDNEQFF
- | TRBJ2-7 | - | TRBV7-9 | TGCGCCAGCAGCCAAGATGGGGGCCGGTACGAGCAGTACTTC | CASSQDGGRYEQYF
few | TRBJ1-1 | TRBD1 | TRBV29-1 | TGCAGCGTTCTCAGGGGGGACACTGAAGCTTTCTTT | CSVLRGDTEAFF
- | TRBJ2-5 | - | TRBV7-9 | TGTGCCAGCAGCCCATATGCGGACCAAGAGACCCAGTACTTC | CASSPYADQETQYF
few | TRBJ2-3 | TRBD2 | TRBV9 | TGTGCCAGCAGCGTAGTTTCGACTAGCTCGCAGTATTTT | CASSVVSTSSQYF
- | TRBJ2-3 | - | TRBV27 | TGTGCCAGCACCCAAGGATCCACAGATACGCAGTATTTT | CASTQGSTDTQYF
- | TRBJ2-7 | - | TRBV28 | TGTGCCAGCAGTTCGGAGGACACCTCCTACGAGCAGTACTTC | CASSSEDTSYEQYF
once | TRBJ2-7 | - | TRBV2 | TGTGCCAGCAGGGTCTACTCCTACGAGCAGTACTTC | CASRVYSYEQYF
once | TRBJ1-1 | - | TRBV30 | TGTGCTACGTTGGGGGGATACACTGAAGCTTTCTTT | CATLGGYTEAFF
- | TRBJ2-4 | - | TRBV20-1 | TGCAGTCGTTTTAACATTCAGTACTTC | CSRFNIQYF
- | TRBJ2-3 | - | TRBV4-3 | TGCGCCAGCAGCCAAGATAACGGCAGGAGATTCACAGATACGCAGTATTTT | CASSQDNGRRFTDTQYF
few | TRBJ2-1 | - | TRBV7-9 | TGTGCCAGCGAATTCCAAGCGGTCAATGAGCAGTTCTTC | CASEFQAVNEQFF
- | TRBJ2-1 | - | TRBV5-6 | TGTGCCAGCAGCCTTGGGGGAGGCCGGCGAACGTTCTTC | CASSLGGGRRTFF
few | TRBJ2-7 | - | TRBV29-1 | TGCAGCGTTGAAAAGAGCGAGTACGAGCAGTACTTC | CSVEKSEYEQYF
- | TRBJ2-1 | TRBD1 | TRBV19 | TGTGCCAGTAGTTGGGGACAGGGGGCGAATGAGCAGTTCTTC | CASSWGQGANEQFF
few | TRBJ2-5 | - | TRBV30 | TGTGCCTGGAGTGTGCACTTATACCAAGAGACCCAGTACTTC | CAWSVHLYQETQYF
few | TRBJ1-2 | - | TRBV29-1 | TGCAGCGTTGATGGGATTCTGGGCTACACCTTC | CSVDGILGYTF
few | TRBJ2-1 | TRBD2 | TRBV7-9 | TGTGCCAGCAGTCCAGCGGGGTCAAGGGTTGAGCAGTTCTTC | CASSPAGSRVEQFF
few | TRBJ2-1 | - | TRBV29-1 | TGCAGCGTTGAAGAACGAGTGGGCGCCGAGAATGAGCAGTTCTTC | CSVEERVGAENEQFF
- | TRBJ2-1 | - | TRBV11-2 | TGTGCCAGCAGCTTAGTTTACGCGGATACGTACAATGAGCAGTTCTTC | CASSLVYADTYNEQFF
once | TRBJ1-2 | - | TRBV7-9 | TGTGCCAGCAGCTTCCGGGGAATCTATGGCTACACCTTC | CASSFRGIYGYTF
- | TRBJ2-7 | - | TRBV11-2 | TGTGCCAGCAGCTCCCCCGGAGAGGTCGAGCAGTACTTC | CASSSPGEVEQYF
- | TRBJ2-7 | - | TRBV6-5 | TGTGCCAGCAATTTGGGCGGATTGACCTACGAGCAGTACTTC | CASNLGGLTYEQYF
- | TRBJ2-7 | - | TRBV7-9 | TGTGCCAGCAGCTTACGGGACACGGACCCCGGCGAGCAGTACTTC | CASSLRDTDPGEQYF
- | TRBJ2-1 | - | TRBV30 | TGTGCCTGGAGTGTGGACTACAATGAGCAGTTCTTC | CAWSVDYNEQFF
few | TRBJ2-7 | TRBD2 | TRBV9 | TGTGCCAGCAGCGCGGGAGGCGGCAGCTCCTACGAGCAGTACTTC | CASSAGGGSSYEQYF
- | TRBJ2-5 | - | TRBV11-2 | TGTGCCAGCAGCTTAGGGTACGGGGACCAGGAGACCCAGTACTTC | CASSLGYGDQETQYF
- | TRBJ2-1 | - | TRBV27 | TGTGCCAGCAGCTTAGGACCTTCCTCCGAGCAGTTCTTC | CASSLGPSSEQFF
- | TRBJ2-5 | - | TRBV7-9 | TGTGCCAGCAGCTCCCCGCCCCCAGGGATTTCGGAGACCCAGTACTTC | CASSSPPPGISETQYF